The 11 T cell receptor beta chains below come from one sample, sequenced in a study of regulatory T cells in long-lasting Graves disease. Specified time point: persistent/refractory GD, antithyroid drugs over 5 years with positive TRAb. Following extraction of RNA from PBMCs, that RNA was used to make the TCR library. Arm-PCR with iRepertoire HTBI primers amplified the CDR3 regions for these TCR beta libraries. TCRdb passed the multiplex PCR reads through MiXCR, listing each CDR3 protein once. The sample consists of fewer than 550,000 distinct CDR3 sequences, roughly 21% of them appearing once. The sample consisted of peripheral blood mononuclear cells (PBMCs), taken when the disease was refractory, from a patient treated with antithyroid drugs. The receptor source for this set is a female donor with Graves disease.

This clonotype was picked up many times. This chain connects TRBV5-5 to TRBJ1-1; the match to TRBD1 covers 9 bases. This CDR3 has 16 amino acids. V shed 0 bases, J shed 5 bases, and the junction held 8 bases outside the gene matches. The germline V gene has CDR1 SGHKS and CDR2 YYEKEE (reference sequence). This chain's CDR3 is CASSLAGTGRGTEAFF. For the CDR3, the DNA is TGTGCCAGCAGCTTGGCAGGGACAGGGAGGGGGACTGAAGCTTTCTTT.

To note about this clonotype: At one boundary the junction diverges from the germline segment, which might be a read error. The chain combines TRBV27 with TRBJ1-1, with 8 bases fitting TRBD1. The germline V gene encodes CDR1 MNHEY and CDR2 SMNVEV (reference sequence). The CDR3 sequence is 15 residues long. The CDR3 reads CANSLKQGAGTEAFF. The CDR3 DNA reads TGTGCCAACAGTTTAAAGCAGGGGGCGGGAACTGAAGCTTTCTTT.

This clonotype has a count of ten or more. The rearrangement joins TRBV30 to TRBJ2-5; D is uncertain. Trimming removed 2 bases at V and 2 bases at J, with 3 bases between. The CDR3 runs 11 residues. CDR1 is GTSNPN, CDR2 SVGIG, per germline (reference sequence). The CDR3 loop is CAWSHQETQYF. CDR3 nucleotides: TGTGCCTGGAGTCATCAAGAGACCCAGTACTTC.

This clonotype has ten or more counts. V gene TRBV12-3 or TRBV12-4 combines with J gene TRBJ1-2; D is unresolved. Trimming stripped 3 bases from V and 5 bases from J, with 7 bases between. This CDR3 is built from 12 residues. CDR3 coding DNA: TGTGCCAGCAGTTTTGCTTTATATGGCTACACCTTC. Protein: CASSFALYGYTF.

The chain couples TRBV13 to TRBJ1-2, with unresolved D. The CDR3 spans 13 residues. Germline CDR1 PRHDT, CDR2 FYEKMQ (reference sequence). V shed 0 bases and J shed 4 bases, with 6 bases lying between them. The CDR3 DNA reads TGTGCCAGCAGCTTAGGTTCAAGCTATGGCTACACCTTC. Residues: CASSLGSSYGYTF.

The CDR3 protein is CASSLGPSGGITGELFF. CDR3 DNA sequence: TGTGCCAGCAGCTTAGGCCCTAGCGGGGGTATCACCGGGGAGCTGTTTTTT. The chain links TRBV11-2 to TRBJ2-2; TRBD2 matches at 10 bases. V dropped 1 base and J dropped 4; count of bases not matched to a gene: 6. Germline V gene lookup returns CDR1 SGHAT and CDR2 FQNNGV. This CDR3 is built from 17 residues.

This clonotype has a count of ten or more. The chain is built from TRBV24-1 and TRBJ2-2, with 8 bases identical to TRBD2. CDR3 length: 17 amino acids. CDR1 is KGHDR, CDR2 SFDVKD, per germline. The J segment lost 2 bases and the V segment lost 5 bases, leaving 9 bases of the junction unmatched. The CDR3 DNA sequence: TGTGCCACCAGTGGTCCCCGGGGGGGGACAAACACCGGGGAGCTGTTTTTT. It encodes CATSGPRGGTNTGELFF.

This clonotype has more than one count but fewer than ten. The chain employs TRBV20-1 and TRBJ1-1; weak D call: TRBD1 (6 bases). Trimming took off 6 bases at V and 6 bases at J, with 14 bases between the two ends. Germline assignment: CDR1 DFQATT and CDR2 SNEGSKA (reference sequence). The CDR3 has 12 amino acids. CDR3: CSARPGVPEAFF. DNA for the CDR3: TGCAGTGCCAGACCAGGGGTCCCTGAAGCTTTCTTT.

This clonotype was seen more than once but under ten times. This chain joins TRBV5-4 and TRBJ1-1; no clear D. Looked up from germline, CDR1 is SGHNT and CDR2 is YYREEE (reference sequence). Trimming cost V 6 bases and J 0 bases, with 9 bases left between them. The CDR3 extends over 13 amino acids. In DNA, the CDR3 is TGTGCCAGCACCTCGGCTGTGAACACTGAAGCTTTCTTT. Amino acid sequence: CASTSAVNTEAFF.

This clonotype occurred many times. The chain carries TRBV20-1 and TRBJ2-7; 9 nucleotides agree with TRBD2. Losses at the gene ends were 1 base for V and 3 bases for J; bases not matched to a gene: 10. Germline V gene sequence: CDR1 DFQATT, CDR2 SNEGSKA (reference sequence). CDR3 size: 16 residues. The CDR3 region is CSARVVAGVPNYEQYF. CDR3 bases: TGCAGTGCTAGAGTAGTAGCGGGAGTTCCTAACTACGAGCAGTACTTC.

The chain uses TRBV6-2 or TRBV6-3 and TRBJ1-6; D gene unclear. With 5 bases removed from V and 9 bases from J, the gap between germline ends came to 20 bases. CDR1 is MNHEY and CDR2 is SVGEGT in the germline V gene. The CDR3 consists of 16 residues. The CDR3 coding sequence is TGTGCCAGCAGTCCGTCCGGGCCCTGGCTACCTTCACCCCTCCACTTT. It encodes CASSPSGPWLPSPLHF.